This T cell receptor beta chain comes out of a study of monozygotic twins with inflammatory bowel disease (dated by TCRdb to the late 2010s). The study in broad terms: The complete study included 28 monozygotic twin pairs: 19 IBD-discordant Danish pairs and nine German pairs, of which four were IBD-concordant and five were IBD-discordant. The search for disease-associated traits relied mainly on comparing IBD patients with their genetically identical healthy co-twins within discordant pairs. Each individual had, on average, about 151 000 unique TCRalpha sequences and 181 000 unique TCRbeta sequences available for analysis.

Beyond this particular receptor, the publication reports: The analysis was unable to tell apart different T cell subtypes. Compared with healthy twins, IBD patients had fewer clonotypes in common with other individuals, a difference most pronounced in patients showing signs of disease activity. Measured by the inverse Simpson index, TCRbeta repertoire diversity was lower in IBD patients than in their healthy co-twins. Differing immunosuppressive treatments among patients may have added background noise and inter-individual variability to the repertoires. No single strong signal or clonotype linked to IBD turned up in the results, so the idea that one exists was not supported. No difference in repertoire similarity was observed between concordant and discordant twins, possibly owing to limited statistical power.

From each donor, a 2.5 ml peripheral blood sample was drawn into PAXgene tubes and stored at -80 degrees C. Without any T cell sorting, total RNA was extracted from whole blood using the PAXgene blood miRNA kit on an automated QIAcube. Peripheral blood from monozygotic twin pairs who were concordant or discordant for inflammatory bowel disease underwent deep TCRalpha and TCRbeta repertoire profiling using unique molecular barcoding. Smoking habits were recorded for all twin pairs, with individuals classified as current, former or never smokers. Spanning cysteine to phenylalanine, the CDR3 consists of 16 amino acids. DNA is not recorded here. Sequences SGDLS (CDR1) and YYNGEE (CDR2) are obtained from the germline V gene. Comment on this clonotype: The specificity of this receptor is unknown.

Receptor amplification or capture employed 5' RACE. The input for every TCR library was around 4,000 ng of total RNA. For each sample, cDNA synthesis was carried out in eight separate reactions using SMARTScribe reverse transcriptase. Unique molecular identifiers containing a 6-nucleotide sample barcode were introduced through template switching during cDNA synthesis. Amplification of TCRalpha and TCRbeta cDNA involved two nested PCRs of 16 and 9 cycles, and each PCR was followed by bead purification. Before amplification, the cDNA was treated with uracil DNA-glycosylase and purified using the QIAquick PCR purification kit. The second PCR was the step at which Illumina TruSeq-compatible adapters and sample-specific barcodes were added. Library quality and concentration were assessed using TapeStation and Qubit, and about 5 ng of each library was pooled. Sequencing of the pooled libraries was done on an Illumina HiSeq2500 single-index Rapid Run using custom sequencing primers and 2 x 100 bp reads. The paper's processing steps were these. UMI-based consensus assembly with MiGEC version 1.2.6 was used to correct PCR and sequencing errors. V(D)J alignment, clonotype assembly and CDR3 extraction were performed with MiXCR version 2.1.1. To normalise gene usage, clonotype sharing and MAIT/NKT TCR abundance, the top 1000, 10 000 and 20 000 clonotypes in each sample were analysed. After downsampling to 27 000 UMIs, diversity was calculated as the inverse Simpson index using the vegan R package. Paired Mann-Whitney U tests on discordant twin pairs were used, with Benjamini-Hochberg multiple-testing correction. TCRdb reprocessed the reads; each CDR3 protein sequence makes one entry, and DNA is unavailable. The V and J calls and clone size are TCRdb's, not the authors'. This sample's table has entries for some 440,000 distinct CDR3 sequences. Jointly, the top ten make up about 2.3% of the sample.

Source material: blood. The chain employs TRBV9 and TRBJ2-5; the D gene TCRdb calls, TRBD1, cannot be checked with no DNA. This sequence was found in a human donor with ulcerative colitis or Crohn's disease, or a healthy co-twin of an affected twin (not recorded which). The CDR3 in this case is CASSAGSGQGQETQYF.